This TCR beta chain emerged from a study of vaccination and CD4 T cells after COVID-19. Study-wide points: Spike mono-reactivity was found in 304 of 307 vaccine-specific clones from convalescent patients.

With the Oncomine TCR Beta short-read assay, DNA from cultured CD4+ T cells was sequenced. Genomic DNA from cultured CD4+ T cells was extracted. TCRdb analysed the PCR reads with MiXCR anew, one entry per CDR3 protein. The table shows 20,000 or so distinct CDR3 sequences, with approximately 30% occurring only once. Documented treatment: roughly ten-day PBMC culture with coronavirus spike peptide pools or control peptides (ViraFEST assay). At both days 3 and 7, half the medium was replaced with fresh IL-2 medium. Germline CDR1 reads MNHEY; CDR2 reads SMNVEV (reference sequence). The CDR3 is made up of 16 amino acids. V lost 7 bases and J lost 0; bases outside the gene matches: 5. The sample holds a few counts of this clonotype. Its antigen is still unknown.

This chain connects TRBV27 to TRBJ1-6, with 8 bases matching TRBD1. This clonotype was sampled from a human donor with COVID-19. Sample: cultured CD4+ T cells from blood. CDR3 sequence (DNA): TGTGCCAGCACCCGGGACAGGAGCTCCTATAATTCACCCCTCCACTTT. It yields the protein CASTRDRSSYNSPLHF.